The 19 T cell receptor beta chains below were found in one sample sequenced in a study of Ad26.COV2.S vaccination and SARS-CoV-2 variants. Data came from immunoSEQ multiplex PCR; TCRdb stores just in-frame clones and leaves some out. This sample has more than 250,000 clones, with about 90% found just once. Indicated treatment: about 20 received Ad26.COV2.S at low or high dose, single or two shots; 5 received placebo; per-sample allocation not given. It was on day 63 after the first vaccine or placebo injection that samples were taken. Source: peripheral blood, taken in a trial of Ad26.COV2.S vaccine versus placebo. The receptors stem from a person between 18 and 65 years old who received the Ad26.COV2.S COVID-19 vaccine or a placebo.

CDR3 nucleotides: TGTGCCAGCAGCTTAGGGGGTAGCGTCGGCGGGGAGCTGTTTTTT. Translation: CASSLGGSVGGELFF. The chain employs TRBV7-3 and TRBJ2-2; D could derive from TRBD1 or TRBD2 (5 bases each). In germline, CDR1 is SGHTA, CDR2 FQGTGA. This CDR3 is built from 15 residues. V was cut by 2 bases and J by 7 bases, with 14 bases left in between. Together with reference TRBV7-3 and TRBJ2-2, the CDR3 gives the full variable domain: GAGVSQTPSNKVTEKGKYVELRCDPISGHTALYWYRQSLGQGPEFLIYFQGTGAADDSGLPNDRFFAVRPEGSVSTLKIQRTERGDSAVYLCASSLGGSVGGELFFGEGSRLTVL.

This clone has only a few counts. The chain carries TRBV7-3 and TRBJ1-6; D is uncertain. Germline CDR1 reads SGHTA; CDR2 reads FQGTGA. The V end lost 3 bases, the J end lost 7 bases, and 7 bases lay between the germline ends. This CDR3 comprises 13 residues. The CDR3 is CASSFQQNSPLHF. Written as DNA, the CDR3 is TGTGCCAGCAGCTTCCAACAGAATTCACCCCTCCACTTT.

This clone appeared a few times. The rearrangement uses TRBV29-1 and TRBJ1-1, with D hard to call. V lost 7 bases and J lost 0, with 15 bases in between. Germline CDR1 and CDR2: SQVTM and ANQGSEA. The CDR3 runs 14 residues. DNA for the CDR3: TGCAGCGCACTAGAGGACGGAGTGAACACTGAAGCTTTCTTT. Translated, it gives CSALEDGVNTEAFF.

This clone was recorded only once. V usage is TRBV20-1 and J usage is TRBJ1-1, with TRBD1 as a possible D gene (5 bases). The length of the CDR3 is 14 residues. Per the germline V gene, CDR1 is DFQATT and CDR2 is SNEGSKA (reference sequence). Trimming left V 3 bases short and J 5 bases short, with 16 bases between. CDR3 sequence: CSASPPRDRTEAFF. In DNA, the CDR3 is TGCAGTGCTAGTCCCCCCAGGGATAGGACTGAAGCTTTCTTT.

The chain employs TRBV5-1 and TRBJ2-1, with TRBD2 as a possible D gene (6 bases). Trimming shortened V by 4 bases and J by 5 bases, and 16 bases separated the two germline ends. The CDR3 loop spans 15 amino acids. Germline-derived CDR1 and CDR2 are SGHRS and YFSETQ. This CDR3 reads CASSPRDGTNNEQFF. CDR3 nucleotide sequence: TGCGCCAGCAGCCCGCGGGACGGAACTAACAATGAGCAGTTCTTC.

This clone has a handful of counts. The genes are TRBV5-1 and TRBJ1-3, with D unclear. From germline, CDR1 is SGHRS and CDR2 YFSETQ. The length of the CDR3 is 14 residues. The V end lost 4 bases, the J end lost 0 bases, and 8 bases lay between the germline ends. The CDR3 spells CASSGDNSGNTIYF. As DNA, the CDR3 is TGCGCCAGCAGCGGCGACAACTCTGGAAACACCATATATTTT.

The rearrangement links TRBV15 to TRBJ1-4; the D is unclear. V was cut by 0 bases and J by 4 bases, with 12 bases left in between. The CDR3 covers 16 residues. CDR1 LNHNV and CDR2 YYDKDF come from the germline V gene (reference sequence). The CDR3 DNA sequence: TGTGCCACCAGCAGAGACGGAGGAAGTTTTAATGAAAAACTGTTTTTT. Its translation is CATSRDGGSFNEKLFF.

V is TRBV18 and J is TRBJ1-5; D might be TRBD1 (5 bases). The V gene lost 0 bases and the J gene lost 2 bases, with 11 bases spanning the gap. Germline-derived CDR1 and CDR2 are KGHSH and LQKENI. The CDR3 totals 16 residues. Here the CDR3 DNA reads TGTGCCAGCTCACCACCGGGGCAGTCTGGCAATCAGCCCCAGCATTTT. Encoded protein: CASSPPGQSGNQPQHF. Variable domain in full (rest from reference TRBV18 and TRBJ1-5): NAGVMQNPRHLVRRRGQEARLRCSPMKGHSHVYWYRQLPEEGLKFMVYLQKENIIDESGMPKERFSAEFPKEGPSILRIQQVVRGDSAAYFCASSPPGQSGNQPQHFGDGTRLSIL.

The rearrangement links TRBV7-4 to TRBJ1-3; D unclear. The CDR3 is made up of 16 amino acids. Germline CDR1 and CDR2: SGHVT and SQSDAQ. With 6 bases removed from V and 0 bases from J, the gap between germline ends came to 15 bases. CDR3 coding DNA: TGTGCCAGCAGTCCTGACCGGGTTCGCTCTGGAAACACCATATATTTT. As protein: CASSPDRVRSGNTIYF.

The genes are TRBV7-2 and TRBJ2-7; no firm D call. CDR3 length equals 13 residues. Germline assignment: CDR1 SGHTA and CDR2 FQGNSA. Trimming shortened V by 3 bases and J by 6 bases, and 12 bases separated the two germline ends. The CDR3 nucleotides read TGTGCCAGCAGCTTGTGGACGGGTATCGAGCAGTACTTC. It yields the protein CASSLWTGIEQYF. The complete variable domain, with remaining parts taken from reference TRBV7-2 and TRBJ2-7, reads GAGVSQSPSNKVTEKGKDVELRCDPISGHTALYWYRQSLGQGLEFLIYFQGNSAPDKSGLPSDRFSAERTGGSVSTLTIQRTQQEDSAVYLCASSLWTGIEQYFGPGTRLTVT.

The rearrangement uses TRBV5-4 and TRBJ1-2; D ambiguous. Trimming left V 4 bases short and J 3 bases short, with 16 bases between. The CDR3 is made up of 15 amino acids. Germline V CDR1 and CDR2: SGHNT, YYREEE (reference sequence). The CDR3: CASSAGLRADYGYTF. The DNA of the CDR3 is TGTGCCAGCAGCGCAGGACTTCGGGCTGACTATGGCTACACCTTC.

This clone was picked up a small number of times. The J gene is TRBJ1-5, the V gene TRBV7-2; D ambiguous. The germline V gene has CDR1 SGHTA and CDR2 FQGNSA. There are 14 residues in the CDR3. The V end was cut by 5 bases, the J end by 0 bases, with 8 bases between. CDR3 nucleotide sequence: TGTGCCAGCAGCGCGTTCTATAGCAATCAGCCCCAGCATTTT. This sequence encodes CASSAFYSNQPQHF.

The CDR3 sequence is CASSRQEYSNQPQHF. DNA of the CDR3: TGTGCCAGCAGTCGACAGGAATATAGCAATCAGCCCCAGCATTTT. The V gene is TRBV5-6, the J gene TRBJ1-5; D perhaps matches TRBD1 (6 bases). CDR1 and CDR2 from the germline V gene are SGHDT and YYEEEE. With 5 bases removed from V and 0 bases from J, the gap between germline ends came to 12 bases. The CDR3 is made up of 15 amino acids.

There are a few counts of this clone. The chain employs TRBV12-3 or TRBV12-4 and TRBJ1-2; D remains ambiguous. The length of the CDR3 is 13 residues. Trimming left V 4 bases short and J 4 bases short, with 10 bases between. Written as DNA, the CDR3 is TGTGCCAGCAGTTATGGGGAGGGCTATGGCTACACCTTC. Translated, it gives CASSYGEGYGYTF.

V gene TRBV19 combines with J gene TRBJ1-1; 12 bases are a match to TRBD1. The V gene end was trimmed by 5 bases and the J gene end by 6 bases; junction bases not matched to a gene: 16. The CDR3 runs 18 residues. Per the germline V gene, CDR1 is LNHDA and CDR2 is SQIVND (reference sequence). The CDR3 protein is CASSPGVGDRGLRAEAFF. The CDR3 DNA reads TGTGCCAGTAGTCCGGGTGTGGGGGACAGGGGGCTCCGGGCTGAAGCTTTCTTT.

The chain recombines TRBV4-2 with TRBJ2-7; 7 bases fit TRBD2. The germline V gene has CDR1 LGHNA and CDR2 YNFKEQ. The CDR3 length is 14 residues. With V trimmed by 0 bases and J by 5 bases, 4 bases remained unmatched. DNA of the CDR3: TGTGCCAGCAGCCAAGATCCGGGAGGCCACGAGCAGTACTTC. Protein: CASSQDPGGHEQYF.

The rearrangement links TRBV25-1 to TRBJ2-5; the match to TRBD1 covers 7 bases. V dropped 4 bases and J dropped 2; count of bases not matched to a gene: 16. In germline, CDR1 is MGHDK, CDR2 SYGVNS. The CDR3 totals 18 residues. The CDR3 DNA reads TGTGCCAGCAGTGGCGACAGGGAACGCCGAATAAGACAAGAGACCCAGTACTTC. Its translation is CASSGDRERRIRQETQYF.

This clone was seen just once. The chain combines TRBV5-1 with TRBJ2-1, with 11 bases matching TRBD2. This CDR3 has 15 amino acids. The germline gives CDR1 SGHRS, CDR2 YFSETQ. Trimming cost V 1 base and J 6 bases; bases outside gene matches: 3. CDR3 protein: CASSLNSGGGNEQFF. Written as DNA, the CDR3 is TGCGCCAGCAGCTTGAATAGCGGGGGGGGCAATGAGCAGTTCTTC.

V gene TRBV27 combines with J gene TRBJ1-2; D remains unclear. The CDR3 sequence is 13 residues long. The V gene's germline CDR1 is MNHEY and CDR2 SMNVEV (reference sequence). V was pared by 4 bases and J by 7 bases, with 13 bases between. CDR3 nucleotides: TGTGCCAGCAGTTCTACCACTAGATCTGGCTACACCTTC. This codes for CASSSTTRSGYTF.